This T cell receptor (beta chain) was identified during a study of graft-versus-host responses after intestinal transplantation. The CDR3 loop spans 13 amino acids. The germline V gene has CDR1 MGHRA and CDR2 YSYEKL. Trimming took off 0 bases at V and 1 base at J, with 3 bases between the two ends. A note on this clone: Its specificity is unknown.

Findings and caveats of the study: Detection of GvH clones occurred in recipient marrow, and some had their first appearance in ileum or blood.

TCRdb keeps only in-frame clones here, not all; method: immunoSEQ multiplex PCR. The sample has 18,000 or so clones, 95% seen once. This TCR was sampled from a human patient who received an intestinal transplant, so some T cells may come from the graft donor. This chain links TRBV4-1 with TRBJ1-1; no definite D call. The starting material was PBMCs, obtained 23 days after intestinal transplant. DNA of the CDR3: TGCGCCAGCAGCCAAGAGACGAACACTGAAGCTTTCTTT. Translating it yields CASSQETNTEAFF.